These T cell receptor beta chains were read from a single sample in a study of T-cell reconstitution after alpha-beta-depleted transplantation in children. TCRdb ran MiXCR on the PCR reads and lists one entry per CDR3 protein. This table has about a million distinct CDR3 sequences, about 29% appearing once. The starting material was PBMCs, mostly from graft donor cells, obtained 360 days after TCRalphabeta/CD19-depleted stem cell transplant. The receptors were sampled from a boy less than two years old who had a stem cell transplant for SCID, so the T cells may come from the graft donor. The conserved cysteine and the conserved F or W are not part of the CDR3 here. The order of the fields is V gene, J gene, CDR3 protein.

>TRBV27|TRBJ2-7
ASRLGAENEQY
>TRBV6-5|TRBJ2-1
ASSYDSLGQRGNEQF
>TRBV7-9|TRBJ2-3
ASRVILAGDFTDTQY
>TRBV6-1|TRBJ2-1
ASSVHTGTQF
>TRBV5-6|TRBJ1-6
ASSLRRSLGSPLH
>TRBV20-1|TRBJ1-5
SATRRVSNQPQH
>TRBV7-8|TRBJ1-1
ASSSLAGGRAEAF
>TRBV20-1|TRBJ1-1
SAWGHLNTEAF
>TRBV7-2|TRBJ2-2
ASSLVGDSLNTGELF
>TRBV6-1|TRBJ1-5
ASSRGRPQH
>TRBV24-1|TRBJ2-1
ATSDPSRGSYNEQF
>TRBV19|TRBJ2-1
ASSMGRGVLIDEQF
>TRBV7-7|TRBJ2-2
ASSPYLDRDTGELF
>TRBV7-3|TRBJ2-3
ASSLQSGTGQY
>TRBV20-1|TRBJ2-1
SAPGRRDWQF
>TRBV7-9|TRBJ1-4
ASSPGDRGPANEKLF
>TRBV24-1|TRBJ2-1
ATSDWTSGGDPYNEQF
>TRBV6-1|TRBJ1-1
ASTGAGTEAF
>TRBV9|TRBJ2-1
ASSGKVRVGADEQF
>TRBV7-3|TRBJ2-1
ASSPLTSGGDNEQF
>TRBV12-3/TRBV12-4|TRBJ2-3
ASSLQGRTDTQY
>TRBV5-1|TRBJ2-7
ASSLGGAPLYEQY
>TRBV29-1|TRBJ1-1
SVGHTEAF
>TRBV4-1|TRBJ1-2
ASSQENAAILEYGYT
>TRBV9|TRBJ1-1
ASSVDVRPDTEAF
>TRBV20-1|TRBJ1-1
SARRGGPVRILNTEAF
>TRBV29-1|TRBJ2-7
SVGIGDEQY
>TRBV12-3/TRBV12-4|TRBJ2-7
ASRPAHGEQY
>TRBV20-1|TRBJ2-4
SASPSGGASGHIQY
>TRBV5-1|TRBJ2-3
ASGPGYTDTQY
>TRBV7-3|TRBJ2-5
ASSLKAGSQETQY
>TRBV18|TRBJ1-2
ASSMEATGGYGYT
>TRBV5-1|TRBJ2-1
ASSPGLGQGNEQF
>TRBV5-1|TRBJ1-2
ASSAGTRRGYT
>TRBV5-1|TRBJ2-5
ASSLLMAGAQETQY
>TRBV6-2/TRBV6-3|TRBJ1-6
ASSYSARPNSPLH
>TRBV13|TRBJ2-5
ASTEMTGTTSGEEETQY
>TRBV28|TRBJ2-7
ASSLYLSGGSYEQY
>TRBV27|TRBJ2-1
ASSRYHPVPGQEYNEQF
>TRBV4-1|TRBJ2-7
ASTDSSIGYYEQY
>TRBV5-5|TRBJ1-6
ASSLGGWSSYNSPLH
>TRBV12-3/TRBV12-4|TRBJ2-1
ASLGAYNEQF
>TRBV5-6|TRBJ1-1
ASSPDTRNTEAF
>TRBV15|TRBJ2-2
ATSRDSQGTGELF
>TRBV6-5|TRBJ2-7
ASSFLPGQSYEQY
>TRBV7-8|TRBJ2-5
ASSLWGGQGPRETQY